This passage covers 26 T cell receptor beta chains from one sample sequenced in a study of blood T cell repertoires in COVID-19. Clones were read by immunoSEQ multiplex PCR, and TCRdb kept only the in-frame ones, dropping some. The sample yields under 100,000 clones, about four fifths seen once. The sequenced sample was peripheral blood. All receptors derive from a man in his 60s with acute or convalescent COVID-19.

The J gene is TRBJ1-1, the V gene TRBV28; TRBD1 is a possible D gene (5 bases). This CDR3 contains 14 residues. Trimming left V 6 bases short and J 5 bases short, with 16 bases between. Germline V gene data show CDR1 as MDHEN and CDR2 as SYDVKM. For the CDR3, the DNA is TGTGCCAGCAGCTTAAGACCGGGGGGGACTGAAGCTTTCTTT. Amino acid sequence: CASSLRPGGTEAFF.

The chain links TRBV10-3 to TRBJ2-3, with TRBD2 identical over 10 bases. Germline-derived CDR1 and CDR2 are ENHRY and SYGVKD. This CDR3 region has 15 residues. The J segment lost 4 bases and the V segment lost 4 bases, leaving 5 bases of the junction unmatched. As DNA, the CDR3 is TGTGCCATCAGTGTGGTAGCGGGAGGATCAGATACGCAGTATTTT. It encodes CAISVVAGGSDTQYF.

This sequence joins TRBV19 and TRBJ2-1; TRBD2 agrees at 7 bases. The V gene's germline CDR1 is LNHDA and CDR2 SQIVND (reference sequence). J lost 6 bases, V lost 6 bases, and 8 bases had no gene match. This CDR3 has 14 amino acids. The CDR3 DNA follows: TGTGCCAGTAGACGGCGGGAGCTAGGCAATGAGCAGTTCTTC. Amino acids: CASRRRELGNEQFF.

This chain joins TRBV21-1 and TRBJ1-6. TRBV21-1 is listed as a pseudogene. This CDR3 region has 16 residues. The chain's CDR3 is CASSIGEGLHNSPLHF. The DNA of the CDR3 is TGTGCCAGCAGCATCGGGGAGGGACTCCATAATTCACCCCTCCACTTT.

In its sample, this clone was seen a few times. V is TRBV28 and J is TRBJ1-1; 10 positions agree with TRBD1. V lost 7 bases to trimming and J lost 6 bases; unmatched junction nucleotides: 8. Germline V gene sequence: CDR1 MDHEN, CDR2 SYDVKM. The CDR3 contains 14 residues. In DNA, the CDR3 is TGTGCCAGCACGAGACAGGGGGCGATCCCTGAAGCTTTCTTT. This codes for CASTRQGAIPEAFF.

The rearrangement links TRBV21-1 to TRBJ2-1; TRBD1, the table's D call, was not compared with the DNA. TRBV21-1 constitutes a pseudogene. This CDR3 has 15 residues. CDR3 coding DNA: TGTGCCAGCAGCAAAGTAGAGACACCCTACAATGAGCAGTTCTTC. As protein: CASSKVETPYNEQFF.

This clone was detected once. V usage is TRBV15 and J usage is TRBJ1-2; TRBD1 might be the D (5 bases). V was clipped by 6 bases and J by 0 bases, with 11 bases between them. CDR3 size: 14 residues. Germline CDR1 is LNHNV and CDR2 is YYDKDF (reference sequence). For the CDR3, the DNA is TGTGCCACCAGTGAGATAGGGGCTAACTATGGCTACACCTTC. This encodes CATSEIGANYGYTF.

The chain links TRBV24-1 to TRBJ2-5; D gene ambiguous. V lost 4 bases, J lost 5 bases, and 7 bases lay in between. Germline V gene sequence: CDR1 KGHDR, CDR2 SFDVKD. The CDR3 is 12 residues long. The CDR3 DNA is TGTGCCACCAGTGACCCTGGCGAGACCCAGTACTTC. Encoded protein: CATSDPGETQYF.

The rearrangement links TRBV27 to TRBJ2-3, with a tentative D call TRBD2 (6 bases). Germline V CDR1 and CDR2: MNHEY, SMNVEV (reference sequence). There are 13 residues in the CDR3. Between the trimmed V and J ends, which lost 2 bases and 5 bases, there was a span of 8 bases. The CDR3 DNA is TGTGCCAGCAGTTTAATGGGAGGAGATACGCAGTATTTT. Translation gives CASSLMGGDTQYF.

This chain links TRBV29-1 with TRBJ2-2; D is possibly TRBD1 (5 bases). Germline CDR1 SQVTM, CDR2 ANQGSEA. Trimming cost V 5 bases and J 1 base, with 8 bases left between them. The CDR3 extends over 13 amino acids. For the CDR3, the DNA is TGCAGCGTTATAACAGGGAACACCGGGGAGCTGTTTTTT. Its translation is CSVITGNTGELFF.

The chain carries TRBV10-3 and TRBJ2-5; the match to TRBD1 covers 9 bases. Germline CDR1 ENHRY, CDR2 SYGVKD. This CDR3 is 13 amino acids long. The V gene end was trimmed by 10 bases and the J gene end by 5 bases; junction bases not matched to a gene: 8. The CDR3 DNA reads as TGTGCCACGACGGACAGGGGAGACGAGACCCAGTACTTC. This codes for CATTDRGDETQYF.

This clone was observed at least ten times. The chain is built from TRBV11-3 and TRBJ2-2; the D gene is possibly TRBD1 (6 bases). Trimming stripped 0 bases from V and 4 bases from J, with 9 bases between. In germline, CDR1 is SGHNT, CDR2 YENEEA. There are 15 residues in the CDR3. This chain's CDR3 is CASSLEPGATGELFF. The DNA for the CDR3 is TGTGCCAGCAGCTTAGAGCCAGGGGCCACCGGGGAGCTGTTTTTT.

This chain links TRBV5-1 with TRBJ2-6, with D perhaps matching TRBD1 (5 bases). The CDR3 is 16 amino acids. Per germline, CDR1 SGHRS and CDR2 YFSETQ. The germline V and J ends were trimmed by 3 bases and 0 bases, with 10 bases remaining between them. DNA for the CDR3: TGCGCCAGCAGCTCCTACGACAGCTCTGGGGCCAACGTCCTGACTTTC. This sequence encodes CASSSYDSSGANVLTF.

With regard to this clone: The junction departs from germline at one end; a sequencing error may be responsible. V gene TRBV19 combines with J gene TRBJ2-1; 7 bases fit TRBD2. Germline CDR1 LNHDA, CDR2 SQIVND (reference sequence). The CDR3 loop spans 14 amino acids. CDR3 bases: TGTGCCAGCTCAGGACGGGGCGGGGGTAATGGGCAGTTCTTC. It specifies CASSGRGGGNGQFF. The full variable domain, with the rest looked up from reference TRBV19 and TRBJ2-1, is DGGITQSPKYLFRKEGQNVTLSCEQNLNHDAMYWYRQDPGQGLRLIYYSQIVNDFQKGDIAEGYSVSREKKESFPLTVTSAQKNPTAFYLCASSGRGGGNGQFFGPGTRLTVL.

V and J are TRBV6-1 and TRBJ1-2; tentative D call: TRBD1 (6 bases). The V gene lost 0 bases and the J gene lost 3 bases, with 11 bases spanning the gap. CDR1 MNHNS and CDR2 SASEGT come from the germline V gene. CDR3 length: 15 amino acids. CDR3 protein: CASSEATGWYYGYTF. Here the CDR3 DNA reads TGTGCCAGCAGTGAAGCAACAGGGTGGTACTATGGCTACACCTTC.

The chain links TRBV9 to TRBJ2-5, with TRBD2 matching 14 bases. The CDR3 is 17 residues long. V shed 2 bases, J shed 3 bases, and the junction held 6 bases outside the gene matches. Germline V gene lookup returns CDR1 SGDLS and CDR2 YYNGEE. The CDR3 protein is CASSVGLAGAGEETQYF. DNA for the CDR3: TGTGCCAGCAGCGTGGGACTAGCGGGGGCCGGGGAAGAGACCCAGTACTTC.

The chain links TRBV19 to TRBJ1-5; TRBD1 is a possible D gene (5 bases). This CDR3 has 15 amino acids. The V gene's germline CDR1 is LNHDA and CDR2 SQIVND (reference sequence). With 5 bases removed from V and 7 bases from J, the gap between germline ends came to 18 bases. The CDR3 DNA sequence: TGTGCCAGTAGTGGGGATCAGGGATCACGGCAGCCCCAGCATTTT. It specifies CASSGDQGSRQPQHF.

J is TRBJ1-2 and V is TRBV27; the D is unclear. The germline CDR1 and CDR2 sequences are MNHEY and SMNVEV (reference sequence). The CDR3 spans 15 residues. Trimming stripped 4 bases from V and 9 bases from J, with 21 bases between. CDR3 coding DNA: TGTGCCAGCAGTTCTGTGAGCTCCGGGAGGGTCCGCTACACCTTC. Residues: CASSSVSSGRVRYTF.

This chain links TRBV10-3 with TRBJ2-5; perhaps TRBD1 as D (6 bases). CDR3 length equals 14 residues. Germline CDR1 ENHRY, CDR2 SYGVKD. The V end lost 0 bases, the J end lost 5 bases, and 10 bases lay between the germline ends. The CDR3 loop reads CAISESNRAETQYF. In DNA form, the CDR3 reads TGTGCCATCAGTGAGTCGAACAGGGCTGAGACCCAGTACTTC.

With respect to this clone: At one of its ends the junction is not consistent with the germline gene, which may arise from a read error. V and J are TRBV30 and TRBJ1-1; D is perhaps TRBD1 (5 bases). This CDR3 is built from 12 residues. Germline V CDR1 and CDR2: GTSNPN, SVGIG (reference sequence). The CDR3 nucleotides read TGTGCCTGGACGGGGGTGAACAGTGAAGCTTTCTTT. It specifies CAWTGVNSEAFF.

This clone was observed a single time. The CDR3 spells CASSYSREGGVFEQYF. As DNA, the CDR3 is TGTGCCAGCAGTTACTCAAGGGAAGGGGGCGTTTTCGAGCAGTACTTC. The rearrangement joins TRBV6-2 or TRBV6-3 to TRBJ2-7; 7 nucleotides align to TRBD1. The CDR3 runs 16 residues. Per germline, CDR1 MNHEY and CDR2 SVGEGT. J lost 6 bases, V lost 0 bases, and 11 bases had no gene match.

The chain has TRBV27 and TRBJ1-2, with D maybe TRBD1 (5 bases). Trimming stripped 5 bases from V and 7 bases from J, with 17 bases between. The length of the CDR3 is 14 residues. Germline CDR1 is MNHEY and CDR2 is SMNVEV (reference sequence). DNA for the CDR3: TGTGCCAGCAGTCTCCGGGACGGGAGAAGTGGCTACACCTTC. This encodes CASSLRDGRSGYTF.

This chain links TRBV9 with TRBJ2-7; TRBD2 might be the D (5 bases). Germline values: CDR1 SGDLS, CDR2 YYNGEE. The CDR3 is made up of 18 amino acids. V lost 0 bases, J lost 3 bases, and 22 bases lay in between. The CDR3 nucleotides are TGTGCCAGCAGCGTAGTTAAGTTCAGGACTTTCCCATTCTACGAGCAGTACTTC. It is translated as CASSVVKFRTFPFYEQYF.

The chain joins TRBV19 to TRBJ1-5, with D perhaps matching TRBD1 (5 bases). The CDR3 runs 15 residues. From germline, CDR1 is LNHDA and CDR2 SQIVND (reference sequence). Trimming took off 5 bases at V and 7 bases at J, with 18 bases between the two ends. The CDR3 loop reads CASSAEQVTGQPQHF. CDR3 DNA: TGTGCCAGTAGTGCCGAACAGGTTACTGGGCAGCCCCAGCATTTT.

The rearrangement joins TRBV7-8 to TRBJ2-6; D is undetermined. Germline V gene sequence: CDR1 SGHVS, CDR2 FQNEAQ. This CDR3 spans 16 amino acids. The V end lost 5 bases, the J end lost 1 base, and 12 bases lay between the germline ends. The CDR3 loop is CASSASPRSGANVLTF. The DNA for the CDR3 is TGTGCCAGCAGCGCCAGTCCCAGGTCTGGGGCCAACGTCCTGACTTTC.

The chain combines TRBV30 with TRBJ2-5; D remains ambiguous. Germline values: CDR1 GTSNPN, CDR2 SVGIG (reference sequence). The CDR3 sequence is 12 residues long. Between the trimmed V and J ends, which lost 2 bases and 3 bases, there was a span of 7 bases. In DNA, the CDR3 is TGTGCCTGGAGTCCGAGTAAAGAGACCCAGTACTTC. Protein: CAWSPSKETQYF.